This entry describes one T cell receptor (beta chain). The antigen is undetermined. Sequencing used immunoSEQ multiplex PCR; TCRdb keeps in-frame clones, though not all of them. The sample contains a few hundred thousand clones, around 90% of which appear only once. The sample comes from a study of cytomegalovirus exposure and HLA in healthy donors. Study-level findings and limits: It was 164 TCR beta chains that were listed as cytomegalovirus-associated. Both high specificity and high sensitivity reportedly marked the classifier's diagnosis of cytomegalovirus status.

V was shortened by 11 bases and J by 1 base, with 12 bases between the two germline ends. Germline CDR1 is KGHSH and CDR2 is LQKENI. The CDR3 extends over 13 amino acids. This chain connects TRBV18 to TRBJ1-3, with D perhaps TRBD1 (5 bases). This receptor was identified in a man younger than 45 in good health and CMV-seronegative. The sequencing input was PBMCs. CDR3 sequence: CAGGSNSGNTIYF. CDR3 DNA: TGTGCCGGGGGGAGCAATTCTGGAAACACCATATATTTT.